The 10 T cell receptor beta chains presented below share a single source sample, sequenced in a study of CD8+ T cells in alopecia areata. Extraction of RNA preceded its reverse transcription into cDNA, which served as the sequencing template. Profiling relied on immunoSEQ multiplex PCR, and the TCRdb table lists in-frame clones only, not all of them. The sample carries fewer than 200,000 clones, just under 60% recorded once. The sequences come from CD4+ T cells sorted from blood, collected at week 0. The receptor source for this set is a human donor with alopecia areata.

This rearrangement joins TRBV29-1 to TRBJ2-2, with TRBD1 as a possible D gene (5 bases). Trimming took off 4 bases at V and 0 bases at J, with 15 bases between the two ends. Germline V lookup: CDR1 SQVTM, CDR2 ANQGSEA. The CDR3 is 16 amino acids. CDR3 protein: CSVGDWGQANTGELFF. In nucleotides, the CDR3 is TGCAGCGTTGGTGATTGGGGCCAGGCGAACACCGGGGAGCTGTTTTTT.

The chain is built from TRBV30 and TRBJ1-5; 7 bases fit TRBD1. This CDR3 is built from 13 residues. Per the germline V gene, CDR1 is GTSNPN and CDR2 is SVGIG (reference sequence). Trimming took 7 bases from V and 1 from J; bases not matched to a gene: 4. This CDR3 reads CALSDRSNQPQHF. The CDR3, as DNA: TGTGCCTTATCGGACAGGAGCAATCAGCCCCAGCATTTT.

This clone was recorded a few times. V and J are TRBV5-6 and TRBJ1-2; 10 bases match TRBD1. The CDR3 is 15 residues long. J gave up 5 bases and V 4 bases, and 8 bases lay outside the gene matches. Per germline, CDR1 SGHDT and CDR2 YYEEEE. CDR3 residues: CASSVDRGLLYGYTF. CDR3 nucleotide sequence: TGTGCCAGCAGCGTCGACAGGGGGCTTCTTTATGGCTACACCTTC.

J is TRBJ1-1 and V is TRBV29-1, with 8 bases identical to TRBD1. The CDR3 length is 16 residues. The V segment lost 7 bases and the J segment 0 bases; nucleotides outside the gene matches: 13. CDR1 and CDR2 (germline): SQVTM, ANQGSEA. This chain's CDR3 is CSAMDRANGMNTEAFF. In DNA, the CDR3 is TGCAGCGCCATGGACAGGGCAAACGGCATGAACACTGAAGCTTTCTTT.

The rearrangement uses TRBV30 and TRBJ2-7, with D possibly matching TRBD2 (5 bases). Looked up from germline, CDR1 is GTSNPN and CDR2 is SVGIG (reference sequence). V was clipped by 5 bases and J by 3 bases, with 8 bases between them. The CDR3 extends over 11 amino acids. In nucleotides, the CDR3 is TGTGCCTGGGGACTGAACTACGAGCAGTACTTC. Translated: CAWGLNYEQYF.

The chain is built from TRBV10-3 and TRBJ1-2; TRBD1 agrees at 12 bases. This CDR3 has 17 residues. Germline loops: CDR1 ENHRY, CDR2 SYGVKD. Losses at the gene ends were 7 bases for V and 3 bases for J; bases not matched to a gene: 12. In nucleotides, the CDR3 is TGTGCCATCAACCCCTCGGGACAGGGGGCGTCCCACTATGGCTACACCTTC. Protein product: CAINPSGQGASHYGYTF.

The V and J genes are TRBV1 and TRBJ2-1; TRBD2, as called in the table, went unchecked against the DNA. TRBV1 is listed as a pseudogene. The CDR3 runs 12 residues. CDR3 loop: CTSKGLDNEQFF. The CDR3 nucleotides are TGCACCAGTAAAGGACTGGACAATGAGCAGTTCTTC.

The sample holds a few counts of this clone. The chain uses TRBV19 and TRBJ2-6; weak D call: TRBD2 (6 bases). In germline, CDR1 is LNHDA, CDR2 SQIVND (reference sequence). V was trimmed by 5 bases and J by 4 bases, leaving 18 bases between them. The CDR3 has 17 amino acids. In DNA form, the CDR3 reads TGTGCCAGTAGTCCCGGTGTCGGGGGTGCAGGGGCCAACGTCCTGACTTTC. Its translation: CASSPGVGGAGANVLTF.

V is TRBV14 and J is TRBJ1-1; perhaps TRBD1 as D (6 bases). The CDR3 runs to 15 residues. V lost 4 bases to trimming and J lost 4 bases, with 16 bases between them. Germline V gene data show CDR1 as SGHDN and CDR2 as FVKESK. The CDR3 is CASSPATTGRTEAFF. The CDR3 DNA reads TGTGCCAGCAGCCCGGCTACGACAGGCCGCACTGAAGCTTTCTTT.

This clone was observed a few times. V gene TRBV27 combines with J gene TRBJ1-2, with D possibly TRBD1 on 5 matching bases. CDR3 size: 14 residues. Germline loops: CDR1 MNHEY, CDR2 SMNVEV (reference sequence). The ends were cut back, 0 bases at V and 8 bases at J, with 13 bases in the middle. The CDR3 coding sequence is TGTGCCAGCAGTTTATCGATGTGGGGGAGCGGCTACACCTTC. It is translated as CASSLSMWGSGYTF.